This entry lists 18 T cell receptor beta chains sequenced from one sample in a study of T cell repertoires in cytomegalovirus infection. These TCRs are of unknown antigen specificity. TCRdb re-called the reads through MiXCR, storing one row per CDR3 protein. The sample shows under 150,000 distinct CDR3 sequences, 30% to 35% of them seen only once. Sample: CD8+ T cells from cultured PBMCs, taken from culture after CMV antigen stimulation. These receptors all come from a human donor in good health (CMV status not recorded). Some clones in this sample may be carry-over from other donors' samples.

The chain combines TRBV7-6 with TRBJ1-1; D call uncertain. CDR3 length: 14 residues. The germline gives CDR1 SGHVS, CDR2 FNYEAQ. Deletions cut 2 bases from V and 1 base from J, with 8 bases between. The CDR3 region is CASSLRGKNTEAFF. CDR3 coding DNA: TGTGCCAGCAGCTTAAGAGGGAAGAACACTGAAGCTTTCTTT.

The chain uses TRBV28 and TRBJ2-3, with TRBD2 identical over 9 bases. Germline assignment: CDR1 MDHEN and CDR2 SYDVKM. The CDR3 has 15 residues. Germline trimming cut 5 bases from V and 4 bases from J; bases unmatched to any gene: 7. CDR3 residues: CASSPVGGGADTQYF. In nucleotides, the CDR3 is TGTGCCAGCAGTCCAGTGGGCGGGGGGGCAGATACGCAGTATTTT. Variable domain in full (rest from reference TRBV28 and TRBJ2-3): DVKVTQSSRYLVKRTGEKVFLECVQDMDHENMFWYRQDPGLGLRLIYFSYDVKMKEKGDIPEGYSVSREKKERFSLILESASTNQTSMYLCASSPVGGGADTQYFGPGTRLTVL.

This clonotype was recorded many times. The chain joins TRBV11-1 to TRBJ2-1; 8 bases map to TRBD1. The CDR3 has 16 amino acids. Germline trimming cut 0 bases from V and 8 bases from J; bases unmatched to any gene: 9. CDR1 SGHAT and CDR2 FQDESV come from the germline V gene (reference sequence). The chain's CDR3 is CASSLAPVTGEDEQFF. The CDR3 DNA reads TGTGCCAGCAGCTTAGCGCCTGTGACAGGGGAGGATGAGCAGTTCTTC.

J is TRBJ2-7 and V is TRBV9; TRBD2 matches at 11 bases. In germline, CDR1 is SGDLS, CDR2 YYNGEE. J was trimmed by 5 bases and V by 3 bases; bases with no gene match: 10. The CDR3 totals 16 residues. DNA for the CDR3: TGTGCCAGCAGCGGCGACGTCACTAGCGGGAGTCACGAGCAGTACTTC. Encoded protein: CASSGDVTSGSHEQYF.

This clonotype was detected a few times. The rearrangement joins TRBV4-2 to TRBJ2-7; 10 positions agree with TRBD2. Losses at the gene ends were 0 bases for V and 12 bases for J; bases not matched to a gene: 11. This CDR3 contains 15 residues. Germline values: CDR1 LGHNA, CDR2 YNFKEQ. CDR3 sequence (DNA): TGTGCCAGCAGCCAAGATTCGGCTAGCGGGGGAGGTTTGTACTTC. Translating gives CASSQDSASGGGLYF.

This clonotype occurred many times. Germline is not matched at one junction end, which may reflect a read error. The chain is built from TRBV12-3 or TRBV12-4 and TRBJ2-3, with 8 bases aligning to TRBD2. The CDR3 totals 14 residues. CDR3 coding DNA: TGTGCCAGCAGCTTAGCGGGGAACACAGATACGCAGTATTTT. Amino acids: CASSLAGNTDTQYF.

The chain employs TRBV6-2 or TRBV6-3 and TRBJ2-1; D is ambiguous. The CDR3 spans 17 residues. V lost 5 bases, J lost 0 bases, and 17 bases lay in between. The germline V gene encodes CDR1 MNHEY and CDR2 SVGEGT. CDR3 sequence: CASSKPTHRNSYNEQFF. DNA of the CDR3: TGTGCCAGCAGTAAACCGACTCACCGAAACTCCTACAATGAGCAGTTCTTC.

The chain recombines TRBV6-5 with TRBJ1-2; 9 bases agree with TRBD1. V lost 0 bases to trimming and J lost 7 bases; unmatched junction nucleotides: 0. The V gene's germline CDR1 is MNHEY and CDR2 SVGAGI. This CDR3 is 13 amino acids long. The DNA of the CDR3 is TGTGCCAGCAGTTACTCGACAGGGGGTGGCTACACCTTC. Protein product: CASSYSTGGGYTF.

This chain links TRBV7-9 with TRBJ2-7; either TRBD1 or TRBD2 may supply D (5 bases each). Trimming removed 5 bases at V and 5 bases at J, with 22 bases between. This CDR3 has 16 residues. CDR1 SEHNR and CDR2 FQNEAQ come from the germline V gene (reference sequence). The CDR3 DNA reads TGTGCCAGCAGCCTAACCCGGGACGCACTTAAAAACGAGCAGTACTTC. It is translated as CASSLTRDALKNEQYF.

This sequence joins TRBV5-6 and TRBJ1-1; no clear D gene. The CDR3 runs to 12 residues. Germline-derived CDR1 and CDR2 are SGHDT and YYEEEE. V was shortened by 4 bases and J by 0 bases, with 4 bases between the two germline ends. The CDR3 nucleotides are TGTGCCAGCAGCCACATGAACACTGAAGCTTTCTTT. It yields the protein CASSHMNTEAFF.

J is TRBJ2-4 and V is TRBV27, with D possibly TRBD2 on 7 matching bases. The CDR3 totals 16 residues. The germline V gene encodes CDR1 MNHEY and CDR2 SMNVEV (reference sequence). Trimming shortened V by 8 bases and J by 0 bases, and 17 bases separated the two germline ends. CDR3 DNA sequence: TGTGCCAGCTCCCTCATAGGGGGGGTAGCCAAAAACATTCAGTACTTC. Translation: CASSLIGGVAKNIQYF.

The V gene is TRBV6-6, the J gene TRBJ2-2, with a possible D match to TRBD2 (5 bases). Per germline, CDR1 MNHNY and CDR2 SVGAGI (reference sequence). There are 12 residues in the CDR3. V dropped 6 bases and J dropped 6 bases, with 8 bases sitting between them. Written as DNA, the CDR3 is TGTGCCAGCAGACTAGTGGCCGGGGAGCTGTTTTTT. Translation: CASRLVAGELFF.

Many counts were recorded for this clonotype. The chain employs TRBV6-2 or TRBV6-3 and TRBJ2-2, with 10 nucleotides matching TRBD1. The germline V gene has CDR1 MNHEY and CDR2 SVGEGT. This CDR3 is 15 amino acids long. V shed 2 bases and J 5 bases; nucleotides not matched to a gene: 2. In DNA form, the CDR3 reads TGTGCCAGCAGTTACGGGACAGGGGAGACCGGGGAGCTGTTTTTT. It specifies CASSYGTGETGELFF.

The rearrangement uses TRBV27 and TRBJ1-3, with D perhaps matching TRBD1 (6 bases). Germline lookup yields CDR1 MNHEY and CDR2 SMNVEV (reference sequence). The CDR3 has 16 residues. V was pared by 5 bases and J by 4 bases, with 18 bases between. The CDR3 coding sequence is TGTGCCAGCAGTAGCACAGGGCCCGGCTCCGGAAACACCATATATTTT. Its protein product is CASSSTGPGSGNTIYF.

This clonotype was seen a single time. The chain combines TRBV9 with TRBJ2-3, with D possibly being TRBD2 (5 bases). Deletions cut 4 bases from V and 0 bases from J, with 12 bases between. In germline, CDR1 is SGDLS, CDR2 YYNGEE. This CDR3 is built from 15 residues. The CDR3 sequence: CASSSEGLSTDTQYF. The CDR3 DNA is TGTGCCAGCAGCTCAGAAGGACTCAGCACAGATACGCAGTATTTT. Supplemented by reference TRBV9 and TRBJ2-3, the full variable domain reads DSGVTQTPKHLITATGQRVTLRCSPRSGDLSVYWYQQSLDQGLQFLIQYYNGEERAKGNILERFSAQQFPDLHSELNLSSLELGDSALYFCASSSEGLSTDTQYFGPGTRLTVL.

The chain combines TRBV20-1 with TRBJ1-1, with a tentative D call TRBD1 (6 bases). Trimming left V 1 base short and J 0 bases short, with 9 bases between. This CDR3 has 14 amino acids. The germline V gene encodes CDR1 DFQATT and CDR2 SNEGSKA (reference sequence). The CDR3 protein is CSARVRGLNTEAFF. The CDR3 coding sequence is TGCAGTGCTAGAGTTAGGGGGTTGAACACTGAAGCTTTCTTT.

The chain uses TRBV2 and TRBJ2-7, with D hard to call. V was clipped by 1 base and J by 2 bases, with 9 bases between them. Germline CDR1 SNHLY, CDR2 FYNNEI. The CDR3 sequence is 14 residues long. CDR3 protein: CASSEVYTPYEQYF. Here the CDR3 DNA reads TGTGCCAGCAGTGAAGTTTACACCCCCTACGAGCAGTACTTC.

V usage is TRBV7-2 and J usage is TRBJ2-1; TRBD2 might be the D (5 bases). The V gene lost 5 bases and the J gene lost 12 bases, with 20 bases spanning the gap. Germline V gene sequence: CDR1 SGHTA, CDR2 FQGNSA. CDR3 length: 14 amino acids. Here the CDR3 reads CASSPSRLTTRQFF. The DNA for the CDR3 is TGTGCCAGCAGCCCTAGCCGTTTGACCACCCGGCAGTTCTTC. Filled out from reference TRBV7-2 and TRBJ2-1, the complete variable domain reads GAGVSQSPSNKVTEKGKDVELRCDPISGHTALYWYRQSLGQGLEFLIYFQGNSAPDKSGLPSDRFSAERTGGSVSTLTIQRTQQEDSAVYLCASSPSRLTTRQFFGPGTRLTVL.